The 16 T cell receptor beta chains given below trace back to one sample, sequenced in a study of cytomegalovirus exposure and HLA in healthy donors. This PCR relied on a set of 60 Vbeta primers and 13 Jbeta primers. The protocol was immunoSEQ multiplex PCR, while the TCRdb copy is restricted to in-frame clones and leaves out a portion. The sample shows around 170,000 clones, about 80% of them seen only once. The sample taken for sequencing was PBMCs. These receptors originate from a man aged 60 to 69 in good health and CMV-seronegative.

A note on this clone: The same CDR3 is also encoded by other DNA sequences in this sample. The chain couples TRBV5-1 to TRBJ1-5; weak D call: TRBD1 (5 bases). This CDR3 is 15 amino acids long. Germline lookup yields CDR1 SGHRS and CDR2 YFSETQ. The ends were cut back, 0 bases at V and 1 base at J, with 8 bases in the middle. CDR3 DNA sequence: TGCGCCAGCAGCTTGGAGGGGCAGAGCAATCAGCCCCAGCATTTT. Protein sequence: CASSLEGQSNQPQHF. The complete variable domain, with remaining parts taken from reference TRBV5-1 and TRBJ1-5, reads KAGVTQTPRYLIKTRGQQVTLSCSPISGHRSVSWYQQTPGQGLQFLFEYFSETQRNKGNFPGRFSGRQFSNSRSEMNVSTLELGDSALYLCASSLEGQSNQPQHFGDGTRLSIL.

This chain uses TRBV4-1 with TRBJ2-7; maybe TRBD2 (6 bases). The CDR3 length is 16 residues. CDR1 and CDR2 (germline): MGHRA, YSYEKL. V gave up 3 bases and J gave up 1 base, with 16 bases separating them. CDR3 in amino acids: CASSHRFTGDSYEQYF. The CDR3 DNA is TGCGCCAGCAGCCACCGATTTACGGGGGATTCCTACGAGCAGTACTTC.

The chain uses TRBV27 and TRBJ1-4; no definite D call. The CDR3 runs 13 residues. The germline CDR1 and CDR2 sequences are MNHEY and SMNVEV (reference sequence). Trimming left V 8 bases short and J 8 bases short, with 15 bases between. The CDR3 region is CASGLAGGEKLFF. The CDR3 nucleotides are TGTGCCAGCGGGCTAGCGGGTGGGGAAAAACTGTTTTTT.

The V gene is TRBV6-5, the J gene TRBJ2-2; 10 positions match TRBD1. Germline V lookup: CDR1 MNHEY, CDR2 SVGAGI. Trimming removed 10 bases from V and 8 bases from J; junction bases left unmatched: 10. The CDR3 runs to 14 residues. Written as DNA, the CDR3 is TGTGCCACCAAAACGGGACAGGGGTCTGGGGAGCTGTTTTTT. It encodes CATKTGQGSGELFF.

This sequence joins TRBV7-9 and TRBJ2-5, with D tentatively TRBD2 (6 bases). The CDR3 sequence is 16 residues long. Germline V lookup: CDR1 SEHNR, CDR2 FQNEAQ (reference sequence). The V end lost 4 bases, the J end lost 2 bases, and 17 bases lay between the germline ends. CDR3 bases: TGTGCCAGCAGCTCCCGAAAAAGGGACTTACAAGAGACCCAGTACTTC. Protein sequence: CASSSRKRDLQETQYF.

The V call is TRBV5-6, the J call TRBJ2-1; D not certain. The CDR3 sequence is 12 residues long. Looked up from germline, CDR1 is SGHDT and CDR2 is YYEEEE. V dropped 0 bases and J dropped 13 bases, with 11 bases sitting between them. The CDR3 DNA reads TGTGCCAGCAGCTTGGTTAGCACTCCCCAGTTCTTC. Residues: CASSLVSTPQFF.

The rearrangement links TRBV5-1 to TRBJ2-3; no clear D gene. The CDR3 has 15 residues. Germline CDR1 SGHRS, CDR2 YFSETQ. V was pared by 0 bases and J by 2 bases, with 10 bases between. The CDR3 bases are TGCGCCAGCAGCTTGGTGGGCAAAGCCACAGATACGCAGTATTTT. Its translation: CASSLVGKATDTQYF.

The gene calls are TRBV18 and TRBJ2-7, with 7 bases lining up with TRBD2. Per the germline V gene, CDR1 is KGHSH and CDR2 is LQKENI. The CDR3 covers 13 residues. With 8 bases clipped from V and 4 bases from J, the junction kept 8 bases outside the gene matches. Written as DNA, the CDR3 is TGTGCCAGCGCCCCTCCGGGGGGATACGAGCAGTACTTC. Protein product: CASAPPGGYEQYF.

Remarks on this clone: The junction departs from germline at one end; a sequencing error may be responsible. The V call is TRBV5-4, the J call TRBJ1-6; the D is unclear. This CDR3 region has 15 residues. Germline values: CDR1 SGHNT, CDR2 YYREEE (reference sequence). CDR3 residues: CASSPGVTYNSPLNF. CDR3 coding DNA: TGTGCCAGCAGCCCGGGAGTAACCTATAATTCACCCCTCAACTTT.

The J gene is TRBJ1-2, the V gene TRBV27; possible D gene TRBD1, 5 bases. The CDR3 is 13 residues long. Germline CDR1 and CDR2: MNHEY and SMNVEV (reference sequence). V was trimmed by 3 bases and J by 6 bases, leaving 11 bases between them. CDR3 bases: TGTGCCAGCAGTTTTTCTTGGGGGGATGGCTACACCTTC. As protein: CASSFSWGDGYTF.

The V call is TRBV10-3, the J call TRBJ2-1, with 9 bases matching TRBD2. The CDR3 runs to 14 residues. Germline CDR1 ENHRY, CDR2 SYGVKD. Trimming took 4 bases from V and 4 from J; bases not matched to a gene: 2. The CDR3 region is CAISGSGGYNEQFF. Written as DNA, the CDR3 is TGTGCCATCAGTGGTAGCGGGGGTTACAATGAGCAGTTCTTC.

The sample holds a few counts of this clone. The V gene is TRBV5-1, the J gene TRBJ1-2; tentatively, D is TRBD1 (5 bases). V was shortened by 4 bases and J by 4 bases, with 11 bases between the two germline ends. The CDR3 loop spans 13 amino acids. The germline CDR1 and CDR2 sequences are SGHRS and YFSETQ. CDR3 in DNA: TGCGCCAGCAGCCGTGCGGGGGGCTATGGCTACACCTTC. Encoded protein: CASSRAGGYGYTF.

The CDR3 here is CASSNGLARGDEQFF. The CDR3, as DNA: TGTGCCAGCAGTAACGGACTAGCAAGGGGGGATGAGCAGTTCTTC. The chain carries TRBV27 and TRBJ2-1; 8 bases fit TRBD2. CDR1 is MNHEY, CDR2 SMNVEV, per germline (reference sequence). V trimming: 5 bases; J trimming: 8 bases; junction bases outside the gene matches: 11. The length of the CDR3 is 15 residues.

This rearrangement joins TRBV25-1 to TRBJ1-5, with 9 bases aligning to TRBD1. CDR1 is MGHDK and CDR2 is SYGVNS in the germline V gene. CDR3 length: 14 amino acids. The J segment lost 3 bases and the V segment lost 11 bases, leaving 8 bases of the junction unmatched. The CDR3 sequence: CAGPGTGYNQPQHF. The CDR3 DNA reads TGTGCCGGCCCTGGGACAGGGTACAATCAGCCCCAGCATTTT.

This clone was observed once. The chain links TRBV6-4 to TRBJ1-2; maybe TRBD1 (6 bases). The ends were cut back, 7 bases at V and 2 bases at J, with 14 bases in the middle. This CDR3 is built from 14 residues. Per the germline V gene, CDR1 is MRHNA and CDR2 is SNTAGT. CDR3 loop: CASTEGGANYGYTF. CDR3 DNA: TGTGCCAGCACCGAAGGGGGTGCCAACTATGGCTACACCTTC.

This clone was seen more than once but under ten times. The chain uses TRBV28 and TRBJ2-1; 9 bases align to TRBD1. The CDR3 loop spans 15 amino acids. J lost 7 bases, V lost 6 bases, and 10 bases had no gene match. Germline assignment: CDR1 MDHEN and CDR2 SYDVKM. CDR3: CASSPGQGLRNEQFF. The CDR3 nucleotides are TGTGCCAGCAGCCCGGGACAGGGCCTAAGGAATGAGCAGTTCTTC.